The rows below give T cell receptor beta chains drawn from one sample of a study of shared clonotypes between healthy human individuals. Profiling relied on immunoSEQ multiplex PCR, and the TCRdb table lists in-frame clones only, not all of them. The table has about half a million clones, about 84% seen once. The specimen sequenced was PBMCs. Receptors originate from a woman aged 40 to 55 in good health. Some clones in this sample may be carry-over from other donors' samples. CDR3s include the opening cysteine and the closing phenylalanine or tryptophan. D genes are given only for firm matches. The size entry is marked missing in some rows and otherwise reads once, few, many or a size class.

D gene,V gene,J gene,clone size,CDR3 protein,CDR3 DNA
TRBD2,TRBV2,TRBJ2-7,NA,CASSELAASGSYEQYF,TGTGCCAGCAGTGAACTAGCGGCGTCCGGCTCCTACGAGCAGTACTTC
TRBD2,TRBV28,TRBJ2-3,NA,CASSLWTSGRSGTQYF,TGTGCCAGCAGTTTATGGACTAGCGGGAGATCAGGGACGCAGTATTTT
NA,TRBV27,TRBJ1-5,NA,CASRGQGTQPQHF,TGTGCCAGCAGGGGTCAGGGGACTCAGCCCCAGCATTTT
NA,TRBV9,TRBJ2-1,NA,CASSPRDSNEQFF,TGTGCCAGCAGCCCCCGGGACTCGAATGAGCAGTTCTTC
NA,TRBV18,TRBJ2-1,NA,CASSPFTSGDEQFF,TGTGCCAGCTCACCGTTCACCTCCGGGGATGAGCAGTTCTTC
TRBD1,TRBV2,TRBJ2-3,once,CASSTDRGQDTQYF,TGTGCCAGCAGCACGGACAGGGGGCAAGATACGCAGTATTTT
TRBD2,TRBV6-1,TRBJ2-7,NA,CASSPRRLAPSEQYF,TGTGCCAGCAGTCCCCGCCGACTAGCCCCTAGCGAGCAGTACTTC
NA,TRBV29-1,TRBJ1-4,NA,CSVELLGSFNEKLFF,TGCAGCGTTGAACTCCTTGGGAGCTTCAATGAAAAACTGTTTTTT
TRBD2,TRBV29-1,TRBJ2-3,NA,CSVETSGMTSTDTQYF,TGCAGCGTCGAGACTAGCGGGATGACTAGCACAGATACGCAGTATTTT
NA,TRBV7-2,TRBJ1-5,NA,CASSPSESRGQPQHF,TGTGCCAGCAGCCCCTCCGAAAGCCGGGGTCAGCCCCAGCATTTT
NA,TRBV5-1,TRBJ2-5,NA,CASSLFLDEETQYF,TGCGCCAGCAGCTTGTTCCTAGATGAAGAGACCCAGTACTTC
NA,TRBV5-4,TRBJ1-1,NA,CASSTSLRPEAFF,TGTGCCAGCAGCACCTCACTGCGGCCTGAAGCTTTCTTT
NA,TRBV30,TRBJ1-4,NA,CAWSVRDEKLFF,TGTGCCTGGAGTGTACGGGACGAAAAACTGTTTTTT
NA,TRBV5-1,TRBJ1-4,few,CASSLTGWDEKLFF,TGCGCCAGCAGCTTGACGGGATGGGATGAAAAACTGTTTTTT
TRBD1,TRBV13,TRBJ1-4,NA,CASSSGQGVNEKLFF,TGTGCCAGCAGCTCTGGACAGGGGGTTAATGAAAAACTGTTTTTT
TRBD1,TRBV25-1,TRBJ1-2,NA,CAIAVFPGQRNTDYGYTF,TGTGCCATAGCCGTATTCCCGGGACAGCGGAATACGGACTATGGCTACACCTTC